This T cell receptor (beta chain) was sequenced for a study of blood T cell repertoires in COVID-19. Study information: Sites in the United States, Italy and Spain provided acute and convalescent COVID-19 samples. T cells, B-cell-depleted T cells, or PBMCs supplied cDNA or gDNA.

Per the authors' pipeline: Reference gene primers were amplified, and this amplification served to estimate nucleated cell counts. Clones were read by immunoSEQ multiplex PCR, and TCRdb kept only the in-frame ones, dropping some. The V and J calls and clone size are taken from that table; D and trimming were inferred from the DNA. Seen here are some 200,000 clones, more than 75% observed once, and the top ten hold roughly 12%. The germline CDR1 and CDR2 sequences are MNHEY and SMNVEV (reference sequence). The V end was cut by 6 bases, the J end by 5 bases, with 15 bases between. CDR3 length: 14 amino acids.

The V gene is TRBV27, the J gene TRBJ2-3; tentatively, D is TRBD2 (5 bases). The source is a human donor in a cohort sampled during active COVID-19. The sequencing sample was made of peripheral blood. CDR3 loop: CASSQSLRGDTQYF. CDR3 coding DNA: TGTGCCAGCAGCCAGTCCCTACGGGGAGATACGCAGTATTTT.